A single sample is the source of the 32 T cell receptor beta chains below, sequenced in a study of shared T cell receptors in the human thymus. The repertoire was sequenced with immunoSEQ multiplex PCR; TCRdb's copy has only in-frame clones and lacks some. The sample has more than 300,000 clones; over 90% are singletons. Sequenced material: thymocytes. The receptors come from a human donor.

The CDR3, as DNA: TGTGCCAGCAGTCCCCGACAGGGGGCAGAAGGGGAAAAACTGTTTTTT. As protein: CASSPRQGAEGEKLFF. The chain carries TRBV27 and TRBJ1-4, with TRBD1 identical over 10 bases. The CDR3 extends over 16 amino acids. Germline V gives CDR1 MNHEY, CDR2 SMNVEV (reference sequence). Trimming removed 5 bases from V and 8 bases from J; junction bases left unmatched: 11.

The chain couples TRBV11-1 to TRBJ1-5, with unresolved D. CDR1 and CDR2 from the germline V gene are SGHAT and FQDESV (reference sequence). V lost 5 bases and J 1 base, leaving 6 bases between the germline ends. The CDR3 has 13 residues. The DNA of the CDR3 is TGTGCCAGCAGCCTAGGGAGCAATCAGCCCCAGCATTTT. Protein product: CASSLGSNQPQHF. Looking up the rest from reference TRBV11-1 and TRBJ1-5 gives the full variable domain: EAEVAQSPRYKITEKSQAVAFWCDPISGHATLYWYRQILGQGPELLVQFQDESVVDDSQLPKDRFSAERLKGVDSTLKIQPAELGDSAMYLCASSLGSNQPQHFGDGTRLSIL.

The CDR3 region has the DNA TGTGCCAGCAGCCCAGAGATGATAAACACTGAAGCTTTCTTT. Protein: CASSPEMINTEAFF. The gene calls are TRBV4-2 and TRBJ1-1, with no clear D. This CDR3 region has 14 residues. CDR1 and CDR2 from the germline V gene are LGHNA and YNFKEQ. Trimming took 4 bases from V and 2 from J, leaving 11 bases between them.

J is TRBJ2-7 and V is TRBV7-9, with 15 bases that match TRBD2. Germline CDR1 and CDR2: SEHNR and FQNEAQ (reference sequence). The CDR3 has 19 amino acids. Trimming cost V 5 bases and J 3 bases; bases outside gene matches: 14. Written as DNA, the CDR3 is TGTGCCAGCAGCCTACCTGGACTAGCGGGAGGGCGGGACCACTACGAGCAGTACTTC. Its protein product is CASSLPGLAGGRDHYEQYF. Based on the CDR3 plus reference TRBV7-9 and TRBJ2-7, the full variable domain is DTGVSQNPRHKITKRGQNVTFRCDPISEHNRLYWYRQTLGQGPEFLTYFQNEAQLEKSRLLSDRFSAERPKGSFSTLEIQRTEQGDSAMYLCASSLPGLAGGRDHYEQYFGPGTRLTVT.

The chain couples TRBV7-6 to TRBJ2-2; weak D call: TRBD1 (5 bases). The CDR3 contains 14 residues. Germline V gene lookup returns CDR1 SGHVS and CDR2 FNYEAQ. Trimming removed 4 bases from V and 5 bases from J, with 11 bases in between. The CDR3 loop reads CASSSVRGTGELFF. The DNA of the CDR3 is TGTGCCAGCAGCTCAGTAAGGGGTACCGGGGAGCTGTTTTTT.

V and J are TRBV27 and TRBJ1-5; D not certain. The CDR3 has 15 amino acids. The germline V gene has CDR1 MNHEY and CDR2 SMNVEV (reference sequence). V dropped 5 bases and J dropped 2 bases, with 13 bases sitting between them. In DNA form, the CDR3 reads TGTGCCAGCAGTGCCCAAGGCGGGCGCAATCAGCCCCAGCATTTT. Protein sequence: CASSAQGGRNQPQHF.

The chain is built from TRBV7-6 and TRBJ2-4; the D call may be TRBD1 or TRBD2 (5 bases each). This CDR3 comprises 18 residues. CDR1 and CDR2 (germline): SGHVS, FNYEAQ. The ends were cut back, 5 bases at V and 0 bases at J, with 20 bases in the middle. The CDR3 here is CASSPQGKGTVAKNIQYF. CDR3 DNA: TGTGCCAGCAGCCCCCAAGGAAAAGGGACGGTAGCCAAAAACATTCAGTACTTC.

The chain combines TRBV7-9 with TRBJ1-1; no clear D gene. V lost 1 base to trimming and J lost 8 bases, with 11 bases between them. Germline V lookup: CDR1 SEHNR, CDR2 FQNEAQ (reference sequence). The CDR3 runs to 13 residues. Written as DNA, the CDR3 is TGTGCCAGCAGCTTAGAATTTGGAGGGGAAGCTTTCTTT. Translating it yields CASSLEFGGEAFF.

The chain recombines TRBV5-4 with TRBJ2-7; D uncertain. The CDR3 covers 14 residues. With 1 base removed from V and 5 bases from J, the gap between germline ends came to 13 bases. The V gene's germline CDR1 is SGHNT and CDR2 YYREEE (reference sequence). The CDR3 coding sequence is TGTGCCAGCAGCTTGTTGGACGACCGGAACGAGCAGTACTTC. It codes for CASSLLDDRNEQYF.

The chain is built from TRBV28 and TRBJ1-1; D is undetermined. CDR3 size: 10 residues. With 3 bases removed from V and 7 bases from J, the gap between germline ends came to 3 bases. CDR1 and CDR2 (germline): MDHEN, SYDVKM. CDR3 bases: TGTGCCAGCAGTTTCCATGAAGCTTTCTTT. As protein: CASSFHEAFF.

The J gene is TRBJ2-1, the V gene TRBV11-3; tentatively, D is TRBD2 (6 bases). Germline CDR1 is SGHNT and CDR2 is YENEEA. Trimming stripped 0 bases from V and 9 bases from J, with 30 bases between. This CDR3 is built from 20 residues. In DNA, the CDR3 is TGTGCCAGCAGCTTAGATTTACTAGCCAATTTAAATAATCTAAACAGTGAGCAGTTCTTC. Translation gives CASSLDLLANLNNLNSEQFF.

The chain couples TRBV5-4 to TRBJ2-1, with TRBD2 matching over 8 bases. The CDR3 runs to 17 residues. Per the germline V gene, CDR1 is SGHNT and CDR2 is YYREEE (reference sequence). V lost 4 bases and J lost 3; bases outside the gene matches: 12. In DNA form, the CDR3 reads TGTGCCAGCAGCCCCAGAGGGCGGGAGGCCATCTACAATGAGCAGTTCTTC. This translates into CASSPRGREAIYNEQFF.

The rearrangement joins TRBV10-3 to TRBJ1-3; 7 bases are a match to TRBD1. With 7 bases clipped from V and 4 bases from J, the junction kept 7 bases outside the gene matches. In germline, CDR1 is ENHRY, CDR2 SYGVKD. The CDR3 loop spans 14 amino acids. The CDR3 bases are TGTGCCATCAAGGAGACAGGGTACGGAAACACCATATATTTT. Encoded protein: CAIKETGYGNTIYF.

The CDR3 spells CASSFVTSGTTYEQYF. The CDR3 DNA reads as TGTGCCAGCAGTTTCGTAACTAGCGGGACAACCTACGAGCAGTACTTC. The genes are TRBV28 and TRBJ2-7, with 10 bases fitting TRBD2. The CDR3 contains 16 residues. After removal of 3 bases from V and 2 bases from J, the junction contained 7 bases not matched to a gene. Germline V gene lookup returns CDR1 MDHEN and CDR2 SYDVKM.

The chain employs TRBV6-5 and TRBJ1-2; D call uncertain. The CDR3 consists of 13 residues. The V end lost 2 bases, the J end lost 8 bases, and 12 bases lay between the germline ends. Germline V gives CDR1 MNHEY, CDR2 SVGAGI. The CDR3 DNA follows: TGTGCCAGCAGTTACGAGGCAGGAAGAGGCTACACCTTC. This encodes CASSYEAGRGYTF.

This chain joins TRBV10-3 and TRBJ2-3; D may be TRBD1 (5 bases). CDR1 ENHRY and CDR2 SYGVKD come from the germline V gene. Trimming left V 4 bases short and J 1 base short, with 12 bases between. The CDR3 is 15 residues long. The CDR3 loop is CAISGGRAGTDTQYF. CDR3 in DNA: TGTGCCATCAGTGGGGGCAGGGCGGGCACAGATACGCAGTATTTT.

The rearrangement links TRBV4-1 to TRBJ2-1; 8 nucleotides line up with TRBD1. V trimming: 0 bases; J trimming: 7 bases; junction bases outside the gene matches: 5. Germline V gene lookup returns CDR1 MGHRA and CDR2 YSYEKL. The CDR3 has 15 amino acids. This CDR3 is CASSQDLDRENEQFF. The CDR3 region has the DNA TGCGCCAGCAGCCAAGATTTGGACAGGGAAAATGAGCAGTTCTTC.

V gene TRBV28 combines with J gene TRBJ2-5; D call uncertain. Trimming pared 7 bases from V and 2 bases from J, leaving 23 bases between. This CDR3 contains 17 residues. Germline V CDR1 and CDR2: MDHEN, SYDVKM. This CDR3 is CASNHAFVAKGQETQYF. The CDR3 coding sequence is TGTGCCAGCAATCATGCATTTGTGGCTAAAGGGCAAGAGACCCAGTACTTC.

About this clone itself: The same CDR3 is also encoded by other DNA sequences in this sample. The chain combines TRBV28 with TRBJ1-5; D is uncertain. In germline, CDR1 is MDHEN, CDR2 SYDVKM. The CDR3 consists of 11 residues. The V end was cut by 6 bases, the J end by 6 bases, with 6 bases between. CDR3 residues: CASSSSQPQHF. CDR3 nucleotide sequence: TGTGCCAGCAGCTCGAGTCAGCCCCAGCATTTT.

The genes are TRBV13 and TRBJ2-3; TRBD2 matches 8 bases. Germline V gene sequence: CDR1 PRHDT, CDR2 FYEKMQ (reference sequence). The length of the CDR3 is 20 residues. The V gene end was trimmed by 6 bases and the J gene end by 0 bases; junction bases not matched to a gene: 20. CDR3 residues: CASSSTIAGKWGPSTDTQYF. The CDR3 DNA follows: TGTGCCAGCAGTTCCACTATAGCGGGGAAGTGGGGACCCAGCACAGATACGCAGTATTTT.

Only a few counts were recorded for this clone. The V and J genes are TRBV7-9 and TRBJ1-5; TRBD1 matches at 7 bases. The CDR3 has 16 amino acids. Germline lookup yields CDR1 SEHNR and CDR2 FQNEAQ (reference sequence). V lost 5 bases, J lost 4 bases, and 11 bases stayed unmatched. For the CDR3, the DNA is TGTGCCAGCAGCCCCTGCGCAGGGGGGGTTAATCAGCCCCAGCATTTT. Amino acid sequence: CASSPCAGGVNQPQHF. Filled out from reference TRBV7-9 and TRBJ1-5, the complete variable domain reads DTGVSQNPRHKITKRGQNVTFRCDPISEHNRLYWYRQTLGQGPEFLTYFQNEAQLEKSRLLSDRFSAERPKGSFSTLEIQRTEQGDSAMYLCASSPCAGGVNQPQHFGDGTRLSIL.

The chain recombines TRBV27 with TRBJ1-6; no firm D call. V lost 3 bases and J lost 7, with 7 bases in between. Germline V gene lookup returns CDR1 MNHEY and CDR2 SMNVEV (reference sequence). The CDR3 is 13 amino acids. CDR3 in amino acids: CASSFKENSPLHF. The CDR3 DNA is TGTGCCAGCAGTTTTAAGGAAAATTCACCCCTCCACTTT.

J is TRBJ2-7 and V is TRBV19, with D perhaps TRBD1 (8 bases). Deletions cut 3 bases from V and 6 bases from J, with 24 bases between. CDR1 is LNHDA and CDR2 is SQIVND in the germline V gene (reference sequence). The CDR3 consists of 17 residues. In DNA form, the CDR3 reads TGTGCCAGTAGTATCGGAACAGGGGGTTTTTCGGGAGGCGAGCAGTACTTC. Translated: CASSIGTGGFSGGEQYF.

This rearrangement joins TRBV27 to TRBJ2-2; D gene uncertain. Germline lookup yields CDR1 MNHEY and CDR2 SMNVEV (reference sequence). This CDR3 has 13 residues. Trimming pared 1 base from V and 2 bases from J, leaving 2 bases between. CDR3 nucleotides: TGTGCCAGCAGTTTATACAACACCGGGGAGCTGTTTTTT. Its protein is CASSLYNTGELFF.

The sample holds one count of this clone. One end of the junction fails to match germline, which may point to a read error. The chain combines TRBV4-1 with TRBJ2-7, with 7 bases lining up with TRBD2. This CDR3 is 15 amino acids long. Germline V gives CDR1 MGHRA, CDR2 YSYEKL. The CDR3 here is CASSRGGTIPLSLDF. CDR3 bases: TGCGCCAGCAGCCGAGGAGGGACTATTCCTCTAAGTTTGGACTTC.

This clone was seen only once. V usage is TRBV5-5 and J usage is TRBJ1-5; unclear D gene. V dropped 3 bases and J dropped 0 bases, with 10 bases sitting between them. Germline lookup yields CDR1 SGHKS and CDR2 YYEKEE (reference sequence). The CDR3 runs 15 residues. The CDR3 sequence is CASSSLTDSNQPQHF. In nucleotides, the CDR3 is TGTGCCAGCAGCTCTCTAACCGATAGCAATCAGCCCCAGCATTTT.

The chain has TRBV5-4 and TRBJ2-7; D ambiguous. Germline CDR1 SGHNT, CDR2 YYREEE (reference sequence). V lost 1 base and J lost 6, with 17 bases in between. The CDR3 consists of 15 residues. The CDR3 bases are TGTGCCAGCAGCTTGTGGCGGCACCATTCGACCGAGCAGTACTTC. Amino acid sequence: CASSLWRHHSTEQYF. The full variable domain, rest sourced from reference TRBV5-4 and TRBJ2-7, is ETGVTQSPTHLIKTRGQQVTLRCSSQSGHNTVSWYQQALGQGPQFIFQYYREEENGRGNFPPRFSGLQFPNYSSELNVNALELDDSALYLCASSLWRHHSTEQYFGPGTRLTVT.

As DNA, the CDR3 is TGTGCCAGTAGTATGGACAGGGGGTTTGGCGACGCTTTCTTT. This codes for CASSMDRGFGDAFF. This sequence joins TRBV19 and TRBJ1-1, with 10 nucleotides matching TRBD1. Germline V gives CDR1 LNHDA, CDR2 SQIVND (reference sequence). The CDR3 is 14 amino acids. The junction had 9 bases not matched to a gene; V was cut back by 3 bases and J by 11 bases. Full variable domain (rest looked up from reference TRBV19 and TRBJ1-1): DGGITQSPKYLFRKEGQNVTLSCEQNLNHDAMYWYRQDPGQGLRLIYYSQIVNDFQKGDIAEGYSVSREKKESFPLTVTSAQKNPTAFYLCASSMDRGFGDAFFGQGTRLTVV.

V and J are TRBV7-8 and TRBJ1-1; possible D gene TRBD1, 5 bases. CDR1 is SGHVS, CDR2 FQNEAQ, per germline. This CDR3 is 17 amino acids long. V lost 5 bases and J 1 base, leaving 20 bases between the germline ends. The DNA for the CDR3 is TGTGCCAGCAGCACCCGACACGCCGATGGGACGAACACTGAAGCTTTCTTT. This codes for CASSTRHADGTNTEAFF.

The rearrangement joins TRBV18 to TRBJ1-4; D gene ambiguous. This CDR3 comprises 14 residues. Between the trimmed V and J ends, which lost 3 bases and 8 bases, there was a span of 13 bases. CDR1 is KGHSH, CDR2 LQKENI, per germline. CDR3 loop: CASSPLFTEEKLFF. CDR3 sequence (DNA): TGTGCCAGCTCACCCCTATTCACCGAGGAAAAACTGTTTTTT.

The V gene is TRBV7-9, the J gene TRBJ2-7; D is uncertain. Per the germline V gene, CDR1 is SEHNR and CDR2 is FQNEAQ (reference sequence). The CDR3 length is 13 residues. Trimming pared 3 bases from V and 3 bases from J, leaving 9 bases between. CDR3 protein: CASSFVGYYEQYF. The CDR3, as DNA: TGTGCCAGCAGCTTTGTCGGATACTACGAGCAGTACTTC.

The rearrangement uses TRBV18 and TRBJ2-3; no clear D. This CDR3 has 15 amino acids. Trimming took 1 base from V and 2 from J, leaving 10 bases between them. Germline lookup yields CDR1 KGHSH and CDR2 LQKENI. CDR3 region: CASSPLAVNTDTQYF. Here the CDR3 DNA reads TGTGCCAGCTCACCACTTGCAGTCAACACAGATACGCAGTATTTT.